The 15 T cell receptor beta chains reported below all come from one sample, sequenced in a study of Ad26.COV2.S vaccination and SARS-CoV-2 variants. Sequenced by immunoSEQ multiplex PCR; TCRdb stores in-frame clones only, minus some. The sample holds about 400,000 clones, 70% to 90% seen once. Treatment denoted: some 20 received Ad26.COV2.S at low or high dose, single or two shots; 5 received placebo; per-sample allocation not given. Day 63 after the first injection of vaccine or placebo was the sampling time. This sample comprised peripheral blood, obtained in a trial of Ad26.COV2.S vaccine versus placebo. These TCRs come from a person between 18 and 65 years old who received the Ad26.COV2.S COVID-19 vaccine or a placebo.

The rearrangement joins TRBV11-2 to TRBJ2-7; 9 bases match TRBD2. This CDR3 has 15 amino acids. Unmatched junction bases numbered 3, after V lost 3 bases and J lost 0 bases. Germline V gene sequence: CDR1 SGHAT, CDR2 FQNNGV. Written as DNA, the CDR3 is TGTGCCAGCAGCTTTGCTAGCGGGGCCTCCTACGAGCAGTACTTC. Encoded protein: CASSFASGASYEQYF. Full variable domain (remainder filled in from reference TRBV11-2 and TRBJ2-7): EAGVAQSPRYKIIEKRQSVAFWCNPISGHATLYWYQQILGQGPKLLIQFQNNGVVDDSQLPKDRFSAERLKGVDSTLKIQPAKLEDSAVYLCASSFASGASYEQYFGPGTRLTVT.

This chain joins TRBV7-2 and TRBJ2-1, with 9 bases identical to TRBD2. CDR1 SGHTA and CDR2 FQGNSA come from the germline V gene. V lost 4 bases and J lost 7; bases outside the gene matches: 5. The CDR3 runs 14 residues. The CDR3 coding sequence is TGTGCCAGCAGCTCGCCCGGACTAGCGAATGAGCAGTTCTTC. This translates into CASSSPGLANEQFF.

This chain links TRBV6-5 with TRBJ2-1; D is unresolved. With 0 bases removed from V and 8 bases from J, the gap between germline ends came to 5 bases. This CDR3 is built from 12 residues. Germline loops: CDR1 MNHEY, CDR2 SVGAGI. The CDR3 region has the DNA TGTGCCAGCAGTTACTCGCGAGATGAGCAGTTCTTC. It specifies CASSYSRDEQFF.

The gene calls are TRBV5-1 and TRBJ2-1, with 9 bases aligning to TRBD1. Looked up from germline, CDR1 is SGHRS and CDR2 is YFSETQ. The V segment lost 1 base and the J segment 7 bases; nucleotides outside the gene matches: 3. The CDR3 contains 14 residues. The CDR3 DNA sequence: TGCGCCAGCAGCTTGAGGGACAGGGTTAATGAGCAGTTCTTC. This gives the protein CASSLRDRVNEQFF.

The CDR3 loop reads CASSRTGIAGNEQFF. The CDR3 bases are TGCGCCAGCAGTCGGACGGGAATAGCCGGCAATGAGCAGTTCTTC. J is TRBJ2-1 and V is TRBV4-1, with D possibly TRBD2 on 5 matching bases. The germline V gene has CDR1 MGHRA and CDR2 YSYEKL. The CDR3 sequence is 15 residues long. The germline V and J ends were trimmed by 6 bases and 6 bases, with 18 bases remaining between them.

CDR3 sequence reads: CASSYLRGRSYEQYF. The CDR3 region has the DNA TGTGCCAGCAGTTACCTCCGGGGGAGGTCCTACGAGCAGTACTTC. V is TRBV6-2 or TRBV6-3 and J is TRBJ2-7, with D possibly matching TRBD2 (6 bases). The CDR3 spans 15 residues. Per the germline V gene, CDR1 is MNHEY and CDR2 is SVGEGT. V was trimmed by 2 bases and J by 1 base, leaving 12 bases between them.

This sequence joins TRBV6-2 or TRBV6-3 and TRBJ1-5; a weak D match, TRBD1 (6 bases). V was trimmed by 2 bases and J by 0 bases, leaving 17 bases between them. Germline V CDR1 and CDR2: MNHEY, SVGEGT. This CDR3 region has 18 residues. The chain's CDR3 is CASSYPGGGSYSNQPQHF. In DNA, the CDR3 is TGTGCCAGCAGTTACCCCGGCGGGGGCAGTTATAGCAATCAGCCCCAGCATTTT.

The V call is TRBV5-6, the J call TRBJ2-1; 9 bases agree with TRBD1. CDR3 size: 14 residues. The germline CDR1 and CDR2 sequences are SGHDT and YYEEEE. V dropped 4 bases and J dropped 7; count of bases not matched to a gene: 6. The CDR3 protein is CASSPGTGKNEQFF. CDR3 nucleotides: TGTGCCAGCAGCCCTGGGACAGGGAAGAATGAGCAGTTCTTC. Supplemented by reference TRBV5-6 and TRBJ2-1, the full variable domain reads DAGVTQSPTHLIKTRGQQVTLRCSPKSGHDTVSWYQQALGQGPQFIFQYYEEEERQRGNFPDRFSGHQFPNYSSELNVNALLLGDSALYLCASSPGTGKNEQFFGPGTRLTVL.

This chain uses TRBV6-2 or TRBV6-3 with TRBJ1-6; D gene ambiguous. The CDR3 loop spans 13 amino acids. V gave up 2 bases and J gave up 10 bases, with 9 bases separating them. The germline gives CDR1 MNHEY, CDR2 SVGEGT. The CDR3 DNA sequence: TGTGCCAGCAGTTACCGATCGGGGTCACCCCTCCACTTT. Protein sequence: CASSYRSGSPLHF.

The V call is TRBV28, the J call TRBJ1-4; the D gene is possibly TRBD1 (5 bases). The V gene's germline CDR1 is MDHEN and CDR2 SYDVKM. V shed 7 bases and J shed 4 bases, with 16 bases lying between them. This CDR3 region has 15 residues. This chain's CDR3 is CASNLEGQLNEKLFF. The DNA of the CDR3 is TGTGCCAGCAACCTAGAGGGGCAGCTTAATGAAAAACTGTTTTTT.

With respect to this clone: Other DNA variants within this sample encode the same CDR3. The chain is built from TRBV30 and TRBJ2-5, with D perhaps TRBD2 (5 bases). The CDR3 runs 13 residues. The germline V gene has CDR1 GTSNPN and CDR2 SVGIG (reference sequence). The V end was cut by 2 bases, the J end by 1 base, with 8 bases between. The CDR3 DNA follows: TGTGCCTGGAGTCCGGGGATCCAAGAGACCCAGTACTTC. Its protein product is CAWSPGIQETQYF.

This clone was observed once. The J gene is TRBJ2-7, the V gene TRBV27; D is undetermined. The ends were cut back, 6 bases at V and 2 bases at J, with 11 bases in the middle. The CDR3 has 13 amino acids. Germline V gene lookup returns CDR1 MNHEY and CDR2 SMNVEV (reference sequence). The CDR3 is CASSVGRTYEQYF. The CDR3 bases are TGTGCCAGCAGCGTTGGCCGAACCTACGAGCAGTACTTC.

The chain couples TRBV19 to TRBJ2-2, with D possibly matching TRBD1 (6 bases). The CDR3 loop spans 14 amino acids. Germline values: CDR1 LNHDA, CDR2 SQIVND (reference sequence). V was trimmed by 6 bases and J by 4 bases, leaving 12 bases between them. The CDR3 loop reads CASRGTLITGELFF. The CDR3 DNA reads as TGTGCCAGTAGGGGGACACTAATCACCGGGGAGCTGTTTTTT. Together with reference TRBV19 and TRBJ2-2, the CDR3 gives the full variable domain: DGGITQSPKYLFRKEGQNVTLSCEQNLNHDAMYWYRQDPGQGLRLIYYSQIVNDFQKGDIAEGYSVSREKKESFPLTVTSAQKNPTAFYLCASRGTLITGELFFGEGSRLTVL.

This clone has more than one count but fewer than ten. The same CDR3 is also encoded by other DNA sequences in this sample. The rearrangement links TRBV27 to TRBJ1-1; possibly TRBD1 for D (5 bases). The CDR3 covers 12 residues. Between the trimmed V and J ends, which lost 1 base and 7 bases, there was a span of 7 bases. Germline V gene sequence: CDR1 MNHEY, CDR2 SMNVEV (reference sequence). The DNA for the CDR3 is TGTGCCAGCAGTTTATTGGGACGTGAAGCTTTCTTT. Translated, it gives CASSLLGREAFF.

This clone was seen just once. This chain links TRBV12-3 or TRBV12-4 with TRBJ2-1; TRBD1 agrees at 9 bases. There are 13 residues in the CDR3. Trimming removed 3 bases from V and 8 bases from J; junction bases left unmatched: 2. CDR3 in DNA: TGTGCCAGCAGTTTGGGACAGGGTCATGAGCAGTTCTTC. This sequence encodes CASSLGQGHEQFF.